The 29 T cell receptor beta chains given below trace back to one sample, sequenced in a study of T cell repertoires in cytomegalovirus infection (dated by TCRdb to between 2018 and 2020). Reads for this sample came from an Illumina HiSeq 1500. Using fastp at Q25 and MiXCR, TCRdb reprocessed the public reads and kept productive beta chains. Rows with one shared CDR3 protein collapse into an entry with the most common genes and DNA. The sample yields about 310,000 distinct CDR3 sequences; 17% were counted once. Clones ranked in the top ten supply more than 10% of the sample. The sample taken for sequencing was PBMCs. The receptor source for this set is a human donor in good health (CMV status not recorded). Some clones in this sample may be carry-over from other donors' samples.

There are many counts of this clonotype. The chain carries TRBV7-2 and TRBJ2-7; TRBD1 matches at 12 bases. The length of the CDR3 is 14 residues. The V and J ends lost 1 base and 6 bases, in that order; junction bases with no gene match: 1. Looked up from germline, CDR1 is SGHTA and CDR2 is FQGNSA. The CDR3 bases are TGTGCCAGCAGCTTAGGGGGACAGGGGGCCGAGCAGTACTTC. Translation: CASSLGGQGAEQYF.

In its sample, this clonotype was seen many times. CDR3 in DNA: TGTGCCAGCAGCTTAGAGCAGGGGGCGCCTGGGGCCAACGTCCTGACTTTC. It is translated as CASSLEQGAPGANVLTF. V gene TRBV7-2 combines with J gene TRBJ2-6, with 8 bases matching TRBD1. V gave up 1 base and J gave up 2 bases; unmatched junction bases: 4. CDR3 size: 17 residues. Germline CDR1 reads SGHTA; CDR2 reads FQGNSA. Full variable domain (remainder filled in from reference TRBV7-2 and TRBJ2-6): GAGVSQSPSNKVTEKGKDVELRCDPISGHTALYWYRQSLGQGLEFLIYFQGNSAPDKSGLPSDRFSAERTGGSVSTLTIQRTQQEDSAVYLCASSLEQGAPGANVLTFGAGSRLTVL.

This chain links TRBV3-1 with TRBJ1-2; a weak D match, TRBD1 (6 bases). The V end lost 2 bases, the J end lost 8 bases, and 12 bases lay between the germline ends. Germline V gene lookup returns CDR1 LGHDT and CDR2 YNNKEL (reference sequence). This CDR3 contains 13 residues. The CDR3 DNA reads TGTGCCAGCAGCCAATTGGGGGCAGGAGGCTACACCTTC. Translated: CASSQLGAGGYTF. Filled out from reference TRBV3-1 and TRBJ1-2, the complete variable domain reads DTAVSQTPKYLVTQMGNDKSIKCEQNLGHDTMYWYKQDSKKFLKIMFSYNNKELIINETVPNRFSPKSPDKAHLNLHINSLELGDSAVYFCASSQLGAGGYTFGSGTRLTVV.

This clonotype has at least ten counts. The chain employs TRBV6-5 and TRBJ2-6; D gene uncertain. Germline values: CDR1 MNHEY, CDR2 SVGAGI. The CDR3 contains 15 residues. Trimming cost V 2 bases and J 0 bases, with 5 bases left between them. CDR3 bases: TGTGCCAGCAGTTACGGGGACTCTGGGGCCAACGTCCTGACTTTC. This sequence encodes CASSYGDSGANVLTF.

This clonotype was counted at least ten times. The genes are TRBV7-2 and TRBJ2-6, with D possibly TRBD2 on 6 matching bases. The CDR3 covers 18 residues. With 5 bases removed from V and 0 bases from J, the gap between germline ends came to 17 bases. CDR1 is SGHTA and CDR2 is FQGNSA in the germline V gene. CDR3 bases: TGTGCCAGCAGCCCCGCGGGAAACGTGCGCTCTGGGGCCAACGTCCTGACTTTC. Translated, it gives CASSPAGNVRSGANVLTF.

The J gene is TRBJ2-5, the V gene TRBV6-2 or TRBV6-3, with TRBD2 matching 14 bases. J was trimmed by 5 bases and V by 7 bases; bases with no gene match: 15. Germline CDR1 reads MNHEY; CDR2 reads SVGEGT. The CDR3 spans 18 residues. The CDR3 coding sequence is TGTGCCAGCACGGACGGACTAGCGGGGGGAGCCATCCCCGAGACCCAGTACTTC. Translated, it gives CASTDGLAGGAIPETQYF.

This clonotype has a single count. The V and J genes are TRBV20-1 and TRBJ2-7, with TRBD2 identical over 10 bases. Germline V gene data show CDR1 as DFQATT and CDR2 as SNEGSKA (reference sequence). V was pared by 7 bases and J by 1 base, with 10 bases of the junction left unmatched. The CDR3 is 15 residues long. The CDR3 region is CSVPSTTSGSYEQYF. Written as DNA, the CDR3 is TGCAGTGTTCCCTCGACGACTAGCGGGTCCTACGAGCAGTACTTC.

This chain links TRBV20-1 with TRBJ1-3; D is possibly TRBD1 (6 bases). V lost 0 bases, J lost 5 bases, and 11 bases lay in between. From germline, CDR1 is DFQATT and CDR2 SNEGSKA (reference sequence). CDR3 length: 14 amino acids. The CDR3 nucleotides are TGCAGTGCTAGAGATGCGGGGGGCAGAAACACCATATATTTT. This codes for CSARDAGGRNTIYF.

V gene TRBV20-1 combines with J gene TRBJ2-3, with 11 bases that match TRBD1. The V segment lost 5 bases and the J segment 6 bases; nucleotides outside the gene matches: 4. The CDR3 consists of 13 residues. Germline V lookup: CDR1 DFQATT, CDR2 SNEGSKA (reference sequence). The CDR3 DNA sequence: TGCAGTGCTTACTGGACAGGGGGCGATACGCAGTATTTT. The encoded protein is CSAYWTGGDTQYF.

This clonotype was seen only a few times. The CDR3 nucleotides are TGTGCCAGCAGCTTAGGTTTTGGAGGGTCAGATACGCAGTATTTT. This sequence encodes CASSLGFGGSDTQYF. The J gene is TRBJ2-3, the V gene TRBV7-2, with TRBD2 as a possible D gene (6 bases). The CDR3 loop spans 15 amino acids. V was shortened by 1 base and J by 4 bases, with 12 bases between the two germline ends. In germline, CDR1 is SGHTA, CDR2 FQGNSA. The variable domain in full, completed from reference TRBV7-2 and TRBJ2-3, reads GAGVSQSPSNKVTEKGKDVELRCDPISGHTALYWYRQSLGQGLEFLIYFQGNSAPDKSGLPSDRFSAERTGGSVSTLTIQRTQQEDSAVYLCASSLGFGGSDTQYFGPGTRLTVL.

This clonotype appeared many times. The J gene is TRBJ2-1, the V gene TRBV11-2; D possibly matches TRBD1 or TRBD2 (6 bases each). Per the germline V gene, CDR1 is SGHAT and CDR2 is FQNNGV. The V end was cut by 3 bases, the J end by 4 bases, with 10 bases between. The CDR3 contains 14 residues. CDR3 in amino acids: CASSFGGQYNEQFF. The CDR3, as DNA: TGTGCCAGCAGCTTTGGGGGGCAGTACAATGAGCAGTTCTTC.

The rearrangement joins TRBV23-1 to TRBJ1-5; 8 nucleotides match TRBD1. TRBV23-1 is known as an ORF, though its function is uncertain. This CDR3 is built from 18 residues. The V gene end was trimmed by 0 bases and the J gene end by 4 bases; junction bases not matched to a gene: 11. CDR3 sequence reads: CASSQSVSAGGTNQPQHF. The CDR3 coding sequence is TGCGCCAGCAGTCAATCCGTGTCTGCAGGGGGCACAAATCAGCCCCAGCATTTT.

This clonotype was picked up many times. The CDR3 DNA sequence: TGTGCCAGCAGTTTATCGGGGATGTACCAAGAGACCCAGTACTTC. As protein: CASSLSGMYQETQYF. The V call is TRBV12-3 or TRBV12-4, the J call TRBJ2-5, with D tentatively TRBD2 (5 bases). V lost 2 bases and J lost 0, with 10 bases in between. The CDR3 has 15 amino acids.

The rearrangement uses TRBV20-1 and TRBJ1-1, with 7 bases fitting TRBD1. Looked up from germline, CDR1 is DFQATT and CDR2 is SNEGSKA (reference sequence). V shed 6 bases, J shed 6 bases, and the junction held 13 bases outside the gene matches. There are 14 residues in the CDR3. The CDR3 spells CSAKTAQGSSEAFF. For the CDR3, the DNA is TGCAGTGCAAAAACCGCACAGGGGAGCTCTGAAGCTTTCTTT.

This clonotype was recorded at least ten times. This chain uses TRBV7-6 with TRBJ2-5, with D possibly being TRBD1 or TRBD2 (5 bases each). This CDR3 is 16 amino acids long. Germline CDR1 reads SGHVS; CDR2 reads FNYEAQ. V lost 5 bases to trimming and J lost 5 bases, with 21 bases between them. CDR3 amino acids: CASSVSLPSGRETQYF. In nucleotides, the CDR3 is TGTGCCAGCAGCGTTTCGCTTCCGTCGGGGCGGGAGACCCAGTACTTC.

This clonotype has at least ten counts. V usage is TRBV7-2 and J usage is TRBJ2-5; D is undetermined. Germline V gene data show CDR1 as SGHTA and CDR2 as FQGNSA. The CDR3 sequence is 14 residues long. The ends were cut back, 3 bases at V and 5 bases at J, with 13 bases in the middle. CDR3 sequence: CASSLTGIRETQYF. The CDR3 nucleotides read TGTGCCAGCAGCTTGACTGGGATCCGGGAGACCCAGTACTTC.

The chain has TRBV2 and TRBJ2-5; TRBD2 matches 12 bases. In germline, CDR1 is SNHLY, CDR2 FYNNEI. V trimming: 6 bases; J trimming: 4 bases; junction bases outside the gene matches: 9. The CDR3 runs 16 residues. The CDR3 protein is CASRGLAGRVGETQYF. CDR3 DNA sequence: TGTGCCAGCAGGGGACTAGCGGGTCGAGTAGGAGAGACCCAGTACTTC.

The chain has TRBV9 and TRBJ2-5; no clear D gene. CDR3 length: 16 amino acids. Germline CDR1 and CDR2: SGDLS and YYNGEE. The V end lost 0 bases, the J end lost 0 bases, and 12 bases lay between the germline ends. The CDR3 DNA reads as TGTGCCAGCAGCGTAGGAACCGACGCCCACCAAGAGACCCAGTACTTC. Translation: CASSVGTDAHQETQYF.

There are many counts of this clonotype. The chain uses TRBV7-2 and TRBJ2-5; 7 bases map to TRBD1. The CDR3 has 15 amino acids. Looked up from germline, CDR1 is SGHTA and CDR2 is FQGNSA. The junction had 7 bases not matched to a gene; V was cut back by 5 bases and J by 1 base. The CDR3 protein is CASSRRTGLQETQYF. In DNA, the CDR3 is TGTGCCAGCAGCCGCCGGACAGGCCTCCAAGAGACCCAGTACTTC.

The chain is built from TRBV6-5 and TRBJ2-2; either TRBD1 or TRBD2 may supply D (6 bases each). Germline CDR1 MNHEY, CDR2 SVGAGI. Trimming cost V 5 bases and J 10 bases, with 29 bases left between them. The CDR3 runs to 18 residues. The CDR3 coding sequence is TGTGCCAGCAGTCCGGGACGGGGGACAAGGGGGGTGTCCACGGAGCTGTTTTTT. It yields the protein CASSPGRGTRGVSTELFF.

This clonotype was counted only a few times. The chain links TRBV2 to TRBJ1-5; D perhaps matches TRBD1 (5 bases). CDR1 SNHLY and CDR2 FYNNEI come from the germline V gene. Trimming removed 7 bases at V and 11 bases at J, with 21 bases between. CDR3 size: 14 residues. DNA of the CDR3: TGTGCCAGCAAAATCCCAGGGTACGGGATGGCCCAGCATTTT. Translating it yields CASKIPGYGMAQHF.

This chain links TRBV20-1 with TRBJ1-5; D perhaps matches TRBD1 (5 bases). Germline V lookup: CDR1 DFQATT, CDR2 SNEGSKA (reference sequence). Trimming pared 6 bases from V and 2 bases from J, leaving 17 bases between. The CDR3 has 15 amino acids. CDR3 coding DNA: TGCAGTGCAAGGCCTGCGGGGGTGGGCAATCAGCCCCAGCATTTT. It yields the protein CSARPAGVGNQPQHF.

This clonotype was recorded many times. This CDR3 is CASRWGQAQETQYF. The CDR3 region has the DNA TGTGCCAGCAGATGGGGACAGGCCCAAGAGACCCAGTACTTC. The rearrangement links TRBV7-9 to TRBJ2-5; TRBD1 matches 8 bases. This CDR3 has 14 amino acids. V was clipped by 6 bases and J by 1 base; unmatched bases: 4. From germline, CDR1 is SEHNR and CDR2 FQNEAQ (reference sequence).

This clonotype has more than one count but fewer than ten. J is TRBJ1-5 and V is TRBV6-6; D unclear. Germline values: CDR1 MNHNY, CDR2 SVGAGI (reference sequence). V dropped 0 bases and J dropped 6 bases, with 12 bases sitting between them. This CDR3 has 15 amino acids. The CDR3 nucleotides are TGTGCCAGCAGTTACTCGGTTGGGCGCGGTCAGCCCCAGCATTTT. Its translation: CASSYSVGRGQPQHF.

The gene calls are TRBV12-3 or TRBV12-4 and TRBJ1-1; 7 nucleotides line up with TRBD1. CDR3 length: 13 residues. V lost 7 bases to trimming and J lost 6 bases; unmatched junction nucleotides: 8. As DNA, the CDR3 is TGTGCCAGCACTAGACCGGGACAGTCTGAAGCTTTCTTT. It specifies CASTRPGQSEAFF.

This clonotype was seen a few times. The chain recombines TRBV7-9 with TRBJ2-1, with 8 positions matching TRBD1. The trim removed 5 bases at V and 7 bases at J, leaving 10 bases unmatched. Germline V CDR1 and CDR2: SEHNR, FQNEAQ (reference sequence). The CDR3 contains 15 residues. The CDR3 spells CASSPRGTGRNEQFF. The CDR3 nucleotides read TGTGCCAGCAGCCCTAGGGGGACAGGCAGGAATGAGCAGTTCTTC.

This clonotype was seen repeatedly, ten times or more. The chain joins TRBV12-3 or TRBV12-4 to TRBJ1-2; maybe TRBD1 (6 bases). CDR3 length equals 14 residues. Trimming stripped 4 bases from V and 0 bases from J, with 9 bases between. The CDR3 loop reads CASSWTVANYGYTF. Written as DNA, the CDR3 is TGTGCCAGCAGTTGGACAGTAGCTAACTATGGCTACACCTTC.

This clonotype was observed a handful of times. The rearrangement uses TRBV3-1 and TRBJ2-3; no definite D call. Trimming pared 1 base from V and 1 base from J, leaving 12 bases between. Germline V lookup: CDR1 LGHDT, CDR2 YNNKEL (reference sequence). The CDR3 is 16 amino acids. CDR3 nucleotide sequence: TGTGCCAGCAGCCAAGTCCCTTGGGGTGGCACAGATACGCAGTATTTT. Translated: CASSQVPWGGTDTQYF.

The table lists this clonotype with a few counts. DNA for the CDR3: TGCGCCAGCAGCCATCCTACACGGGGGCCAGGGCTAAAGTCTCTGGGCGAGCAGTACTTC. Translated: CASSHPTRGPGLKSLGEQYF. V gene TRBV4-1 combines with J gene TRBJ2-7, with D perhaps given as TRBD1 or TRBD2 (6 bases each). V was shortened by 3 bases and J by 6 bases, with 33 bases between the two germline ends. Germline CDR1 reads MGHRA; CDR2 reads YSYEKL. The CDR3 loop spans 20 amino acids.